The rows below give T cell receptor beta chains drawn from one sample of a study of a mutant IDH1 vaccine in newly diagnosed glioma. No antigens are known for them. Libraries were prepared by immunoSEQ multiplex PCR; TCRdb keeps only in-frame clonotypes and omits some of them. The data contain roughly 43,000 clones, 82% of them singletons. Here the sequenced sample was PBMCs, taken from a glioma patient whose treatment included an IDH1 peptide vaccine. The receptors were sampled from a man aged 18 to 29 with glioma. Some clones in this sample may be carry-over from other donors' samples. The CDR3 runs from the conserved cysteine through the conserved F or W. A D gene is named only where the DNA matches it firmly. Clone size is given for some rows only: seen once, a few or many times, or a class if the clone is expanded.

>TRBD2|TRBJ2-1|TRBV6-5|-|15
CASSYTPLAANEQFF
TGTGCCAGCAGTTACACCCCCCTAGCGGCCAATGAGCAGTTCTTC
>-|TRBJ2-7|TRBV27|-|13
CASSLRGTHEQYF
TGTGCCAGCAGTTTACGCGGGACCCACGAGCAGTACTTC
>-|TRBJ2-3|TRBV6-4|-|17
CASSEGAGGLEWDTQYF
TGTGCCAGCAGTGAAGGGGCCGGGGGGCTCGAATGGGATACGCAGTATTTT
>TRBD2|TRBJ2-2|TRBV27|-|15
CASSTGTSGTGELFF
TGTGCCAGCAGCACCGGGACTAGCGGCACCGGGGAGCTGTTTTTT
>-|TRBJ1-2|TRBV7-9|-|14
CASSPDQGQGGYTF
TGTGCCAGCAGCCCTGATCAGGGCCAGGGTGGCTACACCTTC
>-|TRBJ1-1|TRBV5-1|-|13
CASSLGANTEAFF
TGCGCCAGCAGCTTGGGGGCGAACACTGAAGCTTTCTTT
>-|TRBJ1-6|TRBV6-6|-|14
CASSYSTVNSPLHF
TGTGCCAGCAGTTACTCGACTGTTAATTCACCCCTCCACTTT
>TRBD2|TRBJ2-3|TRBV29-1|-|13
CSVRGRATDTQYF
TGCAGCGTCCGCGGGAGGGCCACAGATACGCAGTATTTT
>-|TRBJ1-1|TRBV13|-|13
CASSERGFTEAFF
TGTGCCAGCAGCGAGCGGGGGTTCACTGAAGCTTTCTTT
>-|TRBJ2-7|TRBV30|-|14
CAWRGSARGYEQYF
TGTGCCTGGAGGGGAAGTGCAAGAGGCTACGAGCAGTACTTC
>-|TRBJ1-1|TRBV6-5|-|14
CASSYDGGNTEAFF
TGTGCCAGCAGTTACGATGGGGGGAACACTGAAGCTTTCTTT
>TRBD2|TRBJ2-1|TRBV5-6|once|15
CASSFLSGGYNEQFF
TGTGCCAGCAGCTTCCTTAGCGGGGGTTACAATGAGCAGTTCTTC
>-|TRBJ1-5|TRBV30|few|12
CAWNKPNQPQHF
TGTGCCTGGAATAAACCAAATCAGCCCCAGCATTTT
>-|TRBJ2-5|TRBV30|-|14
CAWSVGRRTETQYF
TGTGCCTGGAGTGTAGGAAGGCGGACGGAGACCCAGTACTTC
>TRBD2|TRBJ2-3|TRBV30|few|17
CAWNGNREREGGDTQYF
TGTGCCTGGAATGGGAACAGGGAGCGGGAGGGAGGAGATACGCAGTATTTT
>-|TRBJ1-3|TRBV27|-|16
CASSLGHPTSGNTIYF
TGTGCCAGCAGTCTCGGGCATCCGACCTCTGGAAACACCATATATTTT
>-|TRBJ1-1|TRBV29-1|-|14
CSVLALSMNTEAFF
TGCAGCGTCCTGGCCCTCTCGATGAACACTGAAGCTTTCTTT
>-|TRBJ1-4|TRBV6-5|-|13
CASSYRLNEKLFF
TGTGCCAGCAGTTACAGACTTAATGAAAAACTGTTTTTT
>-|TRBJ1-1|TRBV6-5|-|14
CASSTTFRFTEAFF
TGTGCCAGCAGTACAACGTTCCGGTTCACTGAAGCTTTCTTT
>-|TRBJ1-2|TRBV25-1|-|11
CASSDRYGYTF
TGTGCCAGCAGTGACAGATATGGCTACACCTTC
>-|TRBJ1-2|TRBV7-9|-|14
CASSLKGDNYGYTF
TGTGCCAGCAGTTTAAAGGGAGACAACTATGGCTACACCTTC
>-|TRBJ1-5|TRBV5-1|-|14
CASSTAGGNQPQHF
TGCGCCAGCAGTACCGCGGGCGGCAATCAGCCCCAGCATTTT
>-|TRBJ2-3|TRBV5-6|-|15
CASSFGGGGTDTQYF
TGTGCCAGCAGCTTCGGCGGAGGGGGCACAGATACGCAGTATTTT
>-|TRBJ2-7|TRBV25-1|-|12
CASSIQVGEQYF
TGTGCCAGCTCCATCCAGGTCGGAGAGCAGTACTTC
>TRBD1|TRBJ2-2|TRBV10-1|-|16
CASSAGQGIRTGELFF
TGCGCCAGCAGTGCGGGACAGGGGATTCGGACCGGGGAGCTGTTTTTT